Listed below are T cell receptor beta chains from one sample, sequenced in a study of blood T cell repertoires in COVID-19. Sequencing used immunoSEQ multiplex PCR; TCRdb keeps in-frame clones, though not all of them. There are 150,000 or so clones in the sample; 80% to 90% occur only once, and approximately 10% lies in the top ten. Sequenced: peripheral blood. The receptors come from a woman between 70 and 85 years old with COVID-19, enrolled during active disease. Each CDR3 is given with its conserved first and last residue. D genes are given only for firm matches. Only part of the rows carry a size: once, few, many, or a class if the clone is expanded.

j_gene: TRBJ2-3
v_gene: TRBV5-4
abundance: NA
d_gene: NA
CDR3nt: TGTGCCAGCAGCTTGTCAAGGGGTGCCCCATTCGGAGATACGCAGTATTTT
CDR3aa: CASSLSRGAPFGDTQYF

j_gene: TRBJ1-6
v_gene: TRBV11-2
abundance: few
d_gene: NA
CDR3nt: TGTGCCAGCAGCGAGCGAGGGGACTCCAATTCACCCCTCCACTTT
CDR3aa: CASSERGDSNSPLHF

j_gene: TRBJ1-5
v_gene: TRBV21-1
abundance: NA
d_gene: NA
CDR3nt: TGTGCCAGCAGCAAAGTTCATTGTCGGACAGGGGGCAATCAGCCCCAGCATTTT
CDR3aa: CASSKVHCRTGGNQPQHF

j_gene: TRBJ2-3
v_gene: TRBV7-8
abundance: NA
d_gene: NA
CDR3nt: TGTGCCAGCAGCTTAGGCGGGGGCGCCGGCACAGATACGCAGTATTTT
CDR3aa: CASSLGGGAGTDTQYF

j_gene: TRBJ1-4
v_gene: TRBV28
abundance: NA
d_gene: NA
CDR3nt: TGTGCCAGCAGTTTGGAGCAATATGAAAAACTGTTTTTT
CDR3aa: CASSLEQYEKLFF

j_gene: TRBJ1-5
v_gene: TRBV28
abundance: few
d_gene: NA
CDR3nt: TGTGCCAGCAGTTTATCCGGACAGTATAGCAATCAGCCCCAGCATTTT
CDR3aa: CASSLSGQYSNQPQHF

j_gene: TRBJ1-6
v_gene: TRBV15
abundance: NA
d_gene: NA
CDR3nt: TGTGCCACCAGCAGAGATCGTTCACAGGGCCATAATTCACCCCTCCACTTT
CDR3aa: CATSRDRSQGHNSPLHF

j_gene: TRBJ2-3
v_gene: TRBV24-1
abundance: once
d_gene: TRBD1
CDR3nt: TGTGCCACCAGTGGACAGGGGTCCACAGATACGCAGTATTTT
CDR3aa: CATSGQGSTDTQYF

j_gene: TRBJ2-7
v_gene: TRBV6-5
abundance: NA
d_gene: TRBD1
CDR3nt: TGTGCCAGCAGTTACCGGGACAGCTACACCTACGAGCAGTACTTC
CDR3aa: CASSYRDSYTYEQYF

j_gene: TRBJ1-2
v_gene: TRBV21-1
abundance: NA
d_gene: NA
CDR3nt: TGTGCCAGCAGCAAAACGGCAGGGTATGGCTACACCTTC
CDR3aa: CASSKTAGYGYTF

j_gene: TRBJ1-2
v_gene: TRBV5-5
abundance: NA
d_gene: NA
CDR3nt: TGTGCCAGCAGCCGGGGGGCCACCTCCGGCTATGGCTACACCTTC
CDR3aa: CASSRGATSGYGYTF

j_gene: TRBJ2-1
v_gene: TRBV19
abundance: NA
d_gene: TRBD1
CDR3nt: TGTGCCAGTCGTCAGGGGGCAGGTTACAATGAGCAGTTCTTC
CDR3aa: CASRQGAGYNEQFF

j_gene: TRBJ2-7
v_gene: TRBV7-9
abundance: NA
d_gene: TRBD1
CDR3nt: TGTGCCAGCAGCTCCGACCCACAAACGGGACAGGGGACCTACGAGCAGTACTTC
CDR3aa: CASSSDPQTGQGTYEQYF

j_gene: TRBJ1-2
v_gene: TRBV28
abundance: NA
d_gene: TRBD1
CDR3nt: TGTGCCAGCAGCGCAACCTCCGGGACAGGGAACGATGGCTACACCTTC
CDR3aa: CASSATSGTGNDGYTF

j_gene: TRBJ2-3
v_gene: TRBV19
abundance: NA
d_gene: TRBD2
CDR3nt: TGTGCCAGTAGTATAATGGGACTAGCGGATACGCAGTATTTT
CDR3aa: CASSIMGLADTQYF

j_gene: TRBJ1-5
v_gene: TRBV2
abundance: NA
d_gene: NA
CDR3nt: TGTGCCAGCAGGACAGATCGTTATAGCAATCAGCCCCAGCATTTT
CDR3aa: CASRTDRYSNQPQHF

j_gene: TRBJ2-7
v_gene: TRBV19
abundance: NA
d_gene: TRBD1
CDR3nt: TGTGCCAGTAGTGCCACAGGGGACTCCTACGAGCAGTACTTC
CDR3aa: CASSATGDSYEQYF

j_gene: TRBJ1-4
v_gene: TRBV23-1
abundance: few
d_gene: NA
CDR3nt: TGCGCCAGCAGTCCTCTGGAAAAACTGTTTTTT
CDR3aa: CASSPLEKLFF

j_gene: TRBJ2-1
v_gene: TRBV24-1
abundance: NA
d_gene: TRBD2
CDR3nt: TGTGCCACCAGTGATGTGGGACTAGCGGGGGGATACAATGAGCAGTTCTTC
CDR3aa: CATSDVGLAGGYNEQFF

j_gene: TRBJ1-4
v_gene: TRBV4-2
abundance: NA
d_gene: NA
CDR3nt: TGTGCCAGCAGCCAACGGCGGAGGGAGGGAGAAAAACTGTTTTTT
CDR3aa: CASSQRRREGEKLFF

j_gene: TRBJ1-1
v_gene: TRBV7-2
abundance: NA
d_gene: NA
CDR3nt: TGTGCCAGCAGCTTTACAGGGTTAGGGACTGAAGCTTTCTTT
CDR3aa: CASSFTGLGTEAFF

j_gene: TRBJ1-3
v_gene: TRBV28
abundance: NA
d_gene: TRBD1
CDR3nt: TGTGCCAGCAGTTTAGTGAGGACAGGGTTAATTTCTGGAAACACCATATATTTT
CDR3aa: CASSLVRTGLISGNTIYF

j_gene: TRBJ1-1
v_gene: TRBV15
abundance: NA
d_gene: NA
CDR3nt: TGTGCCACCAGCTTCCTGGGGGGGGACACTGAAGCTTTCTTT
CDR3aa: CATSFLGGDTEAFF

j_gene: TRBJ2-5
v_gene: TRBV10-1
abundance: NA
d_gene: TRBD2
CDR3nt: TGCGCCAGCAGGGATATATATCTAGCGGAGATGCAAGAGACCCAGTACTTC
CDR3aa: CASRDIYLAEMQETQYF

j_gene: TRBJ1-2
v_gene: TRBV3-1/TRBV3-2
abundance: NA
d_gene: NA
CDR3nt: TGTGCCAGCAGCCAAGGAGAACTTTCTAACTATGGCTACACCTTC
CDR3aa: CASSQGELSNYGYTF

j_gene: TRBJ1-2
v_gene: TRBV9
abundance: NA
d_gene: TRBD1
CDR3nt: TGTGCCAGCAGCCCGCGGGACAGGGCTAACTATGGCTACACCTTC
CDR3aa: CASSPRDRANYGYTF

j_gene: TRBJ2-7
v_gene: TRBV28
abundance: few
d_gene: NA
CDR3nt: TGTGCCAGCAGTTTAATCGGCAGGGCGATCTACGAGCAGTACTTC
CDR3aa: CASSLIGRAIYEQYF

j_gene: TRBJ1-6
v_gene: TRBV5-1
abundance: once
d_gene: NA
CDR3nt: TGCGCCAGCAGCGATTCGGCGGGAGCTCTCCACTTT
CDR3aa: CASSDSAGALHF

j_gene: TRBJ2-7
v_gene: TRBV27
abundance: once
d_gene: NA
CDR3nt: TGTGCCAGCAGTTCGCCGGGACTCTACGAGCAGTACTTC
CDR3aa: CASSSPGLYEQYF

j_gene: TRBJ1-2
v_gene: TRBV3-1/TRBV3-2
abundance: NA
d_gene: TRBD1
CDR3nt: TGTGCCAGCAGCCAAGGTGGGACAGCCATCAGTTACTATGGCTACACCTTC
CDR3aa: CASSQGGTAISYYGYTF

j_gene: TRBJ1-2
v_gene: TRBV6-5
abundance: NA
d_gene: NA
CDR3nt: TGTGCCAGCACATCCTCCTACAGGACAGTTTATGGCTACACCTTC
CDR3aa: CASTSSYRTVYGYTF

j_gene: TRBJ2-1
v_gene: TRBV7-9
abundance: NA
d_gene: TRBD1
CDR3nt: TGTGCCAGCAGCTTCCTCGGACAGGGGAGGTCCGATGAGCAGTTCTTC
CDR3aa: CASSFLGQGRSDEQFF

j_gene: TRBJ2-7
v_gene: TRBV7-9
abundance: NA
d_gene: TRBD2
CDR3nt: TGTGCCAGCAGCTTAGGGACTAGCGAGTACGAGCAGTACTTC
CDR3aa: CASSLGTSEYEQYF

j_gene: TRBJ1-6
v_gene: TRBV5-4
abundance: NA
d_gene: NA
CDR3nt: TGTGCCAGCAGCTTGGCCCAGGGTTTAGGTTCACCCCTCCACTTT
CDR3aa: CASSLAQGLGSPLHF

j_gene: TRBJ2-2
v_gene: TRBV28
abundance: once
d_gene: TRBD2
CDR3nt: TGTGCCAGCAGTAGCCCCTGGGGGGGCGGGGGGAGTTGGAGGACCGGGGAGCTGTTTTTT
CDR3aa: CASSSPWGGGGSWRTGELFF

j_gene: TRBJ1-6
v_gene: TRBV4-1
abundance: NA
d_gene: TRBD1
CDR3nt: TGCGCCAGCAGCCAAGGGACAGGGGGTTCACCCCTCCACTTT
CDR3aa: CASSQGTGGSPLHF

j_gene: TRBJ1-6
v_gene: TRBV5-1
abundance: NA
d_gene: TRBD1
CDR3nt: TGCGCCAGCAGCCACGGACAGGGGCGAAATTCACCCCTCCACTTT
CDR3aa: CASSHGQGRNSPLHF

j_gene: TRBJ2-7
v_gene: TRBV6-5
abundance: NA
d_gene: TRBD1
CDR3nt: TGTGCCAGCAGTCCTGACAGGGGTCGGTACGAGCAGTACTTC
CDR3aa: CASSPDRGRYEQYF

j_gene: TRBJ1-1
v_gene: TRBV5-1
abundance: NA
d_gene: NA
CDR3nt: TGCGCCAGCAGCCCAGACGGACAGCCGAACACTGAAGCTTTCTTT
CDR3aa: CASSPDGQPNTEAFF

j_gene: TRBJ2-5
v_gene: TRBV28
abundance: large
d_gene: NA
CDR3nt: TGTGCCAGCAGTTTCGCAGGGGCACATCTCCAAGAGACCCAGTACTTC
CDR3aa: CASSFAGAHLQETQYF

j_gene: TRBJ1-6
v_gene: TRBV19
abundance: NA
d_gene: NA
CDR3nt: TGTGCCAGTAGTCCTCGGACAGCAATTTCACCCCTCCACTTT
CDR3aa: CASSPRTAISPLHF

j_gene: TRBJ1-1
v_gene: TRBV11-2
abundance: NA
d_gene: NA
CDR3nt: TGTGCCAGCAGCTTCGGCGGGAACACTGAAGCTTTCTTT
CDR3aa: CASSFGGNTEAFF

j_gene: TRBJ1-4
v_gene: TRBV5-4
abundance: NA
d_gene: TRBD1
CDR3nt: TGTGCCAGCGGATCTTCGGGACAGGGGGCCTACGAAAAACTGTTTTTT
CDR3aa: CASGSSGQGAYEKLFF

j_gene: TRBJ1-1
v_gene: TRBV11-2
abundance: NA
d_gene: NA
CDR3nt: TGTGCCAGCAGCTTAGAATGGACAGTGACGTTCTTT
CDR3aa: CASSLEWTVTFF

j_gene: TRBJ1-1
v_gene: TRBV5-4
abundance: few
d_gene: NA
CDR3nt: TGTGCCAGCAGCTTGGCCGCGGGGCAGGGAAAGAACACTGAAGCTTTCTTT
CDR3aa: CASSLAAGQGKNTEAFF

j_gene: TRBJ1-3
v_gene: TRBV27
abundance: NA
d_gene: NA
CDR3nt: TGTGCCAGCAGTTCTGGGGGCGCGGATGGAAACACCATATATTTT
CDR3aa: CASSSGGADGNTIYF

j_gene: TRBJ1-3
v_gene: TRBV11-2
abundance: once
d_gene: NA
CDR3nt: TGTGCCAGCAGCGAGAGAAACACCATATATTTT
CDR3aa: CASSERNTIYF

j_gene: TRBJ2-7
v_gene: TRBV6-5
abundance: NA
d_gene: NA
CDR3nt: TGTGCCAGCACCCCGAGTATCGGCTACGAGCAGTACTTC
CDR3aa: CASTPSIGYEQYF

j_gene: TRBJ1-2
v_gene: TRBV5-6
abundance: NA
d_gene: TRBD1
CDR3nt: TGTGCCAGCAGGTCAGGGGGCTATGGCTACACCTTC
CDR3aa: CASRSGGYGYTF

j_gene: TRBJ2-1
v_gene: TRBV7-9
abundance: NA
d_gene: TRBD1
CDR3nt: TGTGCGACCGGGGACAGGGCCCCCGCCTACAATGAGCAGTTCTTC
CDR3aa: CATGDRAPAYNEQFF